This is a list of T cell receptor beta chains from one sample in a study of T cell repertoires in cytomegalovirus infection. One entry per CDR3 protein, called by TCRdb with MiXCR from the reads. The sample has hundreds of thousands of distinct CDR3 sequences, 35% to 45% seen once. The material sequenced was PBMCs. These receptors all come from a human donor in good health (CMV status not recorded). Some clones in this sample may be carry-over from other donors' samples. The conserved cysteine and the conserved F or W are not part of the CDR3 here.

J gene: TRBJ2-3; V gene: TRBV20-1; CDR3 protein: SADHGSTDTQY
J gene: TRBJ2-7; V gene: TRBV7-6; CDR3 protein: ASSRSVLAGATYEQY
J gene: TRBJ1-1; V gene: TRBV6-6; CDR3 protein: ASSYRSTEAF
J gene: TRBJ1-1; V gene: TRBV9; CDR3 protein: ASSPTLIRGTEAF
J gene: TRBJ2-3; V gene: TRBV19; CDR3 protein: ASSIRDGGTQY
J gene: TRBJ2-1; V gene: TRBV7-2; CDR3 protein: ASSLVPGLAESYNEQF
J gene: TRBJ1-1; V gene: TRBV9; CDR3 protein: ASSVARAKAF
J gene: TRBJ2-5; V gene: TRBV7-2; CDR3 protein: ASSPSVTETQY
J gene: TRBJ2-7; V gene: TRBV6-6; CDR3 protein: ASSHAGEGPYEQY
J gene: TRBJ1-6; V gene: TRBV15; CDR3 protein: ATRYGGSSYNSPLH
J gene: TRBJ1-4; V gene: TRBV10-3; CDR3 protein: AISDGEKLF
J gene: TRBJ2-1; V gene: TRBV5-1; CDR3 protein: ASSLEVSGRDYKEQF
J gene: TRBJ1-5; V gene: TRBV6-5; CDR3 protein: ASSYSISRGQPQH
J gene: TRBJ2-5; V gene: TRBV7-2; CDR3 protein: ASSFAPRETRS
J gene: TRBJ1-2; V gene: TRBV7-3; CDR3 protein: ASSLGLGSGYT
J gene: TRBJ2-3; V gene: TRBV20-1; CDR3 protein: SAERGEASTDTQY
J gene: TRBJ1-4; V gene: TRBV7-2; CDR3 protein: ASSPTRDTEKLF
J gene: TRBJ2-2; V gene: TRBV20-1; CDR3 protein: SAHDSGTANTGELF
J gene: TRBJ1-6; V gene: TRBV28; CDR3 protein: ASSLPRQGPNSPLH
J gene: TRBJ2-2; V gene: TRBV7-9; CDR3 protein: ASSPAAGFEVSGELF
J gene: TRBJ2-7; V gene: TRBV7-2; CDR3 protein: ASSARTGVEKY
J gene: TRBJ2-3; V gene: TRBV24-1; CDR3 protein: ATSVRSTDTQY
J gene: TRBJ2-2; V gene: TRBV7-2; CDR3 protein: ASSIQGNTGELF
J gene: TRBJ1-5; V gene: TRBV7-2; CDR3 protein: ASSLEVTGGGQPQH
J gene: TRBJ2-5; V gene: TRBV28; CDR3 protein: ASSSGQWETQY
J gene: TRBJ1-1; V gene: TRBV28; CDR3 protein: AAQTPNTEAF
J gene: TRBJ2-1; V gene: TRBV7-6; CDR3 protein: ASSSRTGRFHEQF
J gene: TRBJ1-1; V gene: TRBV20-1; CDR3 protein: SARDRTVNTEAF